What follows describes a single TCR beta chain. Germline V gene sequence: CDR1 SGHRS, CDR2 YFSETQ. V was clipped by 1 base and J by 2 bases; unmatched bases: 2. CDR3 length: 15 amino acids. The PCR contained 60 Vbeta and 13 Jbeta primers. Method: immunoSEQ multiplex PCR; TCRdb's copy keeps in-frame clones and lacks some. The repertoire includes roughly 110,000 clones, more than 75% of them detected once, and roughly 6% sits in the top ten. This sample stems from a study of cytomegalovirus exposure and HLA in healthy donors. The chain carries TRBV5-1 and TRBJ2-7; 11 nucleotides line up with TRBD2. The specimen sequenced was PBMCs. The origin of this receptor is a woman aged 45-65 years in good health and CMV-seropositive. The CDR3 reads CASSLQTSGAYEQYF. The CDR3 DNA follows: TGCGCCAGCAGCTTGCAGACTAGCGGGGCCTACGAGCAGTACTTC.